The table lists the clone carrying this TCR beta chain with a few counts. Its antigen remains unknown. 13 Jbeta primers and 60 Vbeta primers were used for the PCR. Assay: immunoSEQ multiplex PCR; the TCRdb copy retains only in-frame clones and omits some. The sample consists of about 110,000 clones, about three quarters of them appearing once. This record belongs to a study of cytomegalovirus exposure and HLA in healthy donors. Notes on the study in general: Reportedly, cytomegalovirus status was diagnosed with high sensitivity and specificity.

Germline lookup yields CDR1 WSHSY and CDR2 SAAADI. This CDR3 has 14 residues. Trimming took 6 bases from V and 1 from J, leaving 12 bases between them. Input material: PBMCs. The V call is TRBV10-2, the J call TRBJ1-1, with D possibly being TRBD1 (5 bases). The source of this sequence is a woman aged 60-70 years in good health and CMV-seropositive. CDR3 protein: CASREYQGNTEAFF. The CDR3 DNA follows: TGCGCCAGCAGAGAATATCAGGGGAACACTGAAGCTTTCTTT.